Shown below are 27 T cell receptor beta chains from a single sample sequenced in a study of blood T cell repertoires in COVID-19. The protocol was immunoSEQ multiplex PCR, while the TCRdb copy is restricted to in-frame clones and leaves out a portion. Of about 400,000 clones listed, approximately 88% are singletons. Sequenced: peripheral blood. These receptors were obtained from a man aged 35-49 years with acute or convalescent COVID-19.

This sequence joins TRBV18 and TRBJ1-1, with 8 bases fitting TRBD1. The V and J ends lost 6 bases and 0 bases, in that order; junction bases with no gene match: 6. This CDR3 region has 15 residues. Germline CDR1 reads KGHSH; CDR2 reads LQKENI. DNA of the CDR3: TGTGCCAGCTCCACCAGGGGGCAGATGAACACTGAAGCTTTCTTT. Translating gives CASSTRGQMNTEAFF.

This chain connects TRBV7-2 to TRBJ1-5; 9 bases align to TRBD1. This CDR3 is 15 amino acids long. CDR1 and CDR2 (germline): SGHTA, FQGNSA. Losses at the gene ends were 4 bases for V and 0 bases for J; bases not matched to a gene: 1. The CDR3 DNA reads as TGTGCCAGCAGCTGGGACAGGGATAGCAATCAGCCCCAGCATTTT. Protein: CASSWDRDSNQPQHF.

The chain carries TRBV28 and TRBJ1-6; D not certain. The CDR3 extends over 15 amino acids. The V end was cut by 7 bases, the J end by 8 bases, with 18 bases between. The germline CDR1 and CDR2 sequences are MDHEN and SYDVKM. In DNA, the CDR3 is TGTGCCAGCACCCTTACGGGCAGGAGGGATTCACCCCTCCACTTT. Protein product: CASTLTGRRDSPLHF. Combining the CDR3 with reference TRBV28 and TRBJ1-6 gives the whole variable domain DVKVTQSSRYLVKRTGEKVFLECVQDMDHENMFWYRQDPGLGLRLIYFSYDVKMKEKGDIPEGYSVSREKKERFSLILESASTNQTSMYLCASTLTGRRDSPLHFGNGTRLTVT.

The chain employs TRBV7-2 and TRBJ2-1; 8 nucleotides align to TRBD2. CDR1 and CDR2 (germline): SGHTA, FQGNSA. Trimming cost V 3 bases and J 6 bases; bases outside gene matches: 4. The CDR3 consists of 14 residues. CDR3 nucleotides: TGTGCCAGCAGCTTTACCGGGGGGGCCAATGAGCAGTTCTTC. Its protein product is CASSFTGGANEQFF.

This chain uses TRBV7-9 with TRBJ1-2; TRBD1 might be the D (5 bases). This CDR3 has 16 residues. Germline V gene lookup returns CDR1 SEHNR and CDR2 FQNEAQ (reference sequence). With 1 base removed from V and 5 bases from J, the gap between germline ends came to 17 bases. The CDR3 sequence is CASSLVRGSYGYGYTF. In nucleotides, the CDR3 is TGTGCCAGCAGCTTAGTAAGGGGCAGCTACGGTTATGGCTACACCTTC.

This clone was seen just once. Here the CDR3 reads CASSLSSTGGFYGYTF. DNA for the CDR3: TGTGCCAGCAGCTTGTCATCTACAGGGGGCTTCTATGGCTACACCTTC. The genes are TRBV5-6 and TRBJ1-2; 9 bases match TRBD1. J lost 4 bases, V lost 1 base, and 8 bases had no gene match. Germline lookup yields CDR1 SGHDT and CDR2 YYEEEE. The CDR3 has 16 amino acids.

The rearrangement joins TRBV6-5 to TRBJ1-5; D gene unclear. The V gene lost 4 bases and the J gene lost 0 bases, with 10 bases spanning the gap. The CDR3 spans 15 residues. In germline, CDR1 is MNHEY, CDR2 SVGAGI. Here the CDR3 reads CASSLMWASNQPQHF. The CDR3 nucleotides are TGTGCCAGCAGTTTAATGTGGGCTAGCAATCAGCCCCAGCATTTT.

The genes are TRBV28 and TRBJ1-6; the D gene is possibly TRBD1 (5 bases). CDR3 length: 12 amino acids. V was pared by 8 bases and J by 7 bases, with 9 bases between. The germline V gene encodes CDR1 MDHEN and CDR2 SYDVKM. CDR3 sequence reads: CASAGPNSPLHF. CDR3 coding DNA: TGTGCCAGCGCGGGGCCGAATTCACCCCTCCACTTT.

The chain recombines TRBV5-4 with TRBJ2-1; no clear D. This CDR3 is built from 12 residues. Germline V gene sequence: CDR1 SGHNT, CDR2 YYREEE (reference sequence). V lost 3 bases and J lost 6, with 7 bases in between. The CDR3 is CASSWATNEQFF. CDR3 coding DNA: TGTGCCAGCAGCTGGGCCACCAATGAGCAGTTCTTC. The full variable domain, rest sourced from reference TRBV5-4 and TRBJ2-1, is ETGVTQSPTHLIKTRGQQVTLRCSSQSGHNTVSWYQQALGQGPQFIFQYYREEENGRGNFPPRFSGLQFPNYSSELNVNALELDDSALYLCASSWATNEQFFGPGTRLTVL.

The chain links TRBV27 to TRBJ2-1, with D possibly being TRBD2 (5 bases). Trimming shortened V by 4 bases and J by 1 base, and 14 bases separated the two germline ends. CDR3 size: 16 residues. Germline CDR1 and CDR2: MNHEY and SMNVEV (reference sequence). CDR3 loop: CASSSRRSGSYNEQFF. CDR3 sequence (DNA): TGTGCCAGCAGTTCCAGGCGAAGCGGTTCCTACAATGAGCAGTTCTTC.

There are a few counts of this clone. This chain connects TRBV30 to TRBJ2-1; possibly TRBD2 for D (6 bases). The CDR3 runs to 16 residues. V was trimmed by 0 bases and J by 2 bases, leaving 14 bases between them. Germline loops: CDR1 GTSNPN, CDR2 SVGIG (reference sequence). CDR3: CAWSVRGGTTYNEQFF. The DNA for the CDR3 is TGTGCCTGGAGTGTACGGGGAGGAACGACCTACAATGAGCAGTTCTTC.

The CDR3 reads CATSRDLTSGSGELFF. CDR3 sequence (DNA): TGTGCCACCAGCAGAGATCTGACTAGCGGTTCCGGGGAGCTGTTTTTT. The chain uses TRBV15 and TRBJ2-2; 9 nucleotides agree with TRBD2. This CDR3 comprises 16 residues. The V segment lost 0 bases and the J segment 6 bases; nucleotides outside the gene matches: 5. The germline gives CDR1 LNHNV, CDR2 YYDKDF (reference sequence).

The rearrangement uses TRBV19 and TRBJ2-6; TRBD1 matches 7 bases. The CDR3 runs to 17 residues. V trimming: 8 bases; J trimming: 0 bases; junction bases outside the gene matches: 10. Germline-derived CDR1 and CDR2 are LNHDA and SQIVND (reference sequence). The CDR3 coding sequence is TGTGCCAGTGGCTCTACAGGGGCGAGCTCTGGGGCCAACGTCCTGACTTTC. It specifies CASGSTGASSGANVLTF.

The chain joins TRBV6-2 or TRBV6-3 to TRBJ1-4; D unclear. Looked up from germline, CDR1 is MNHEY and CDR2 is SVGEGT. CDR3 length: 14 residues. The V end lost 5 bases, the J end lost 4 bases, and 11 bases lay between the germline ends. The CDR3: CASSETPVNEKLFF. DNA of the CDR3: TGTGCCAGCAGTGAGACACCCGTTAATGAAAAACTGTTTTTT.

CDR3 DNA sequence: TGCGCCAGCAGCTTGATCGGGGACACTGAAGCTTTCTTT. It specifies CASSLIGDTEAFF. The chain is built from TRBV5-1 and TRBJ1-1; D gene unclear. The CDR3 runs to 13 residues. Germline V gene data show CDR1 as SGHRS and CDR2 as YFSETQ. Trimming left V 1 base short and J 3 bases short, with 7 bases between.

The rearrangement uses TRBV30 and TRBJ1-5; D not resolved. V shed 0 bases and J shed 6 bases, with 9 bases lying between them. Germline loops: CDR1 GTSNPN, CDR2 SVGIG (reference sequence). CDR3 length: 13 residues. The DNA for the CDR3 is TGTGCCTGGAGTGTAGAAAAGAGTCAGCCCCAGCATTTT. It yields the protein CAWSVEKSQPQHF.

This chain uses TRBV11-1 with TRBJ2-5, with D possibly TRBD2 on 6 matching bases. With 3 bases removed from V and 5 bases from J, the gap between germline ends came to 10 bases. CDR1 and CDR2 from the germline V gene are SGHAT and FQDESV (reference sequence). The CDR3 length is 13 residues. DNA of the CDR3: TGTGCCAGCAGCTTCGGGGGACGGGAGACCCAGTACTTC. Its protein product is CASSFGGRETQYF.

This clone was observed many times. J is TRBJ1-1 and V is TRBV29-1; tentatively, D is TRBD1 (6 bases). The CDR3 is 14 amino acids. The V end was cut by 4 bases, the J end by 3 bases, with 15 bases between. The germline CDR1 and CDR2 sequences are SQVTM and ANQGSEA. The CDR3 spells CSVATGSMDTEAFF. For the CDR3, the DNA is TGCAGCGTTGCTACAGGGAGTATGGACACTGAAGCTTTCTTT.

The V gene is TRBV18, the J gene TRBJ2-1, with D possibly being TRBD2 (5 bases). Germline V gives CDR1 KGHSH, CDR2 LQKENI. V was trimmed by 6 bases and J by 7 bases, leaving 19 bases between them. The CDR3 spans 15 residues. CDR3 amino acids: CASSYWTTPGNEQFF. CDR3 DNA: TGTGCCAGCTCGTACTGGACCACCCCGGGGAATGAGCAGTTCTTC.

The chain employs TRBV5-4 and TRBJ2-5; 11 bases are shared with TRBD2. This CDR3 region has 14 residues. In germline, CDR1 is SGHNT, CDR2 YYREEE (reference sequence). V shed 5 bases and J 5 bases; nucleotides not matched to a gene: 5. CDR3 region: CASRLAGGKETQYF. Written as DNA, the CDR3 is TGTGCCAGCAGGCTAGCGGGGGGTAAGGAGACCCAGTACTTC. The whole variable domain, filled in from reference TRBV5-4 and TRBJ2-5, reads ETGVTQSPTHLIKTRGQQVTLRCSSQSGHNTVSWYQQALGQGPQFIFQYYREEENGRGNFPPRFSGLQFPNYSSELNVNALELDDSALYLCASRLAGGKETQYFGPGTRLLVL.

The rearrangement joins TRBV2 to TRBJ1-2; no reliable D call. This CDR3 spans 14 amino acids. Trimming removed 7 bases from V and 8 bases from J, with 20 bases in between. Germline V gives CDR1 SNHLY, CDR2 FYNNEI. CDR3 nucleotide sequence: TGTGCCAGCATCCCCCAGGACCATGCGGGAGGCTACACCTTC. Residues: CASIPQDHAGGYTF.

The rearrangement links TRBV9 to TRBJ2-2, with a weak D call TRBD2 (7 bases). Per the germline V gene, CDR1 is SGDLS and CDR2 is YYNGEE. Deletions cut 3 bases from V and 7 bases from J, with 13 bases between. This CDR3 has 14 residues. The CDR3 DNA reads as TGTGCCAGCAGCGAGGGCGGGGGCGTCGGGGAGCTGTTTTTT. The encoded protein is CASSEGGGVGELFF.

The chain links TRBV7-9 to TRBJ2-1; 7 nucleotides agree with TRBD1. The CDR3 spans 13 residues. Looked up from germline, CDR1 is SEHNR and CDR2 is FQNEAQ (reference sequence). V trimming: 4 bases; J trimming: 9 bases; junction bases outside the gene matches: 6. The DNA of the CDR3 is TGTGCCAGCAGCTCAGACAGGGTAGGTGAGCAGTTCTTC. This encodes CASSSDRVGEQFF.

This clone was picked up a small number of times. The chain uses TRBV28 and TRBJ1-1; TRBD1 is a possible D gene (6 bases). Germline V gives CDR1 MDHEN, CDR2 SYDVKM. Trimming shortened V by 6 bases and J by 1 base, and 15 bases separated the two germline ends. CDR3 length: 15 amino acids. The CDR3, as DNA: TGTGCCAGCAGCACATTACGGGGGGCGAACACTGAAGCTTTCTTT. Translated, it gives CASSTLRGANTEAFF.

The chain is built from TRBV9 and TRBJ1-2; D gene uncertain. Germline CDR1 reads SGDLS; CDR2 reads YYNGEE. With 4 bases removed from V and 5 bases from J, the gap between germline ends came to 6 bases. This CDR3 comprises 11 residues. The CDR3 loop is CASSLMYGYTF. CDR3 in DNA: TGTGCCAGCAGCTTAATGTATGGCTACACCTTC.

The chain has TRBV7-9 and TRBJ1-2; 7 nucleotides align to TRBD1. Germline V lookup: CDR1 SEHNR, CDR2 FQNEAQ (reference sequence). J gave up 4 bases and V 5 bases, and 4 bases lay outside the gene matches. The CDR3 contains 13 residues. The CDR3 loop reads CASSPGQIYGYTF. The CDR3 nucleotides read TGTGCCAGCAGCCCGGGACAGATCTATGGCTACACCTTC. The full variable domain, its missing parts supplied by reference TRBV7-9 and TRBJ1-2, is DTGVSQNPRHKITKRGQNVTFRCDPISEHNRLYWYRQTLGQGPEFLTYFQNEAQLEKSRLLSDRFSAERPKGSFSTLEIQRTEQGDSAMYLCASSPGQIYGYTFGSGTRLTVV.

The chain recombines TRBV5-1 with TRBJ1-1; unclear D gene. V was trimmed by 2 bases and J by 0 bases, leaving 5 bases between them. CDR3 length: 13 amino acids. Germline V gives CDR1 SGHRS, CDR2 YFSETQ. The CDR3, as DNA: TGCGCCAGCAGCTTATCAATGAACACTGAAGCTTTCTTT. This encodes CASSLSMNTEAFF.